A single sample gave rise to the 26 T cell receptor beta chains below, sequenced in a study of shared clonotypes between healthy human individuals. Assay: immunoSEQ multiplex PCR; the TCRdb copy retains only in-frame clones and omits some. Of about 1.5 million clones in the sample, 98% were seen once. Input material: naive CD4+ T cells sorted from blood. Subset here: CD45RA+ positively selected. The receptors here all came from a man aged 25 to 45 in good health.

This chain connects TRBV5-4 to TRBJ2-7, with D perhaps TRBD2 (5 bases). Trimming removed 4 bases from V and 3 bases from J, with 5 bases in between. Germline values: CDR1 SGHNT, CDR2 YYREEE (reference sequence). CDR3 length: 11 amino acids. This CDR3 is CASSRDYEQYF. CDR3 DNA sequence: TGTGCCAGCAGCCGGGACTACGAGCAGTACTTC.

This rearrangement joins TRBV5-5 to TRBJ2-1; weak D call: TRBD1 (6 bases). V was trimmed by 4 bases and J by 4 bases, leaving 9 bases between them. Germline V gene data show CDR1 as SGHKS and CDR2 as YYEKEE (reference sequence). This CDR3 spans 13 amino acids. The CDR3 here is CASSAGQYNEQFF. CDR3 bases: TGTGCCAGCAGCGCAGGACAGTACAATGAGCAGTTCTTC.

This clone was recorded once. The genes are TRBV7-9 and TRBJ2-3, with a weak D call TRBD2 (5 bases). The length of the CDR3 is 14 residues. The V end lost 5 bases, the J end lost 2 bases, and 11 bases lay between the germline ends. Germline V gene data show CDR1 as SEHNR and CDR2 as FQNEAQ (reference sequence). The CDR3 is CASSSGRNTDTQYF. CDR3 DNA sequence: TGTGCCAGCAGCAGCGGACGGAACACAGATACGCAGTATTTT.

This clone was seen a single time. The V call is TRBV7-9, the J call TRBJ1-2, with D possibly TRBD1 on 6 matching bases. This CDR3 region has 16 residues. V lost 2 bases and J 3 bases, leaving 16 bases between the germline ends. Germline V gene data show CDR1 as SEHNR and CDR2 as FQNEAQ (reference sequence). The CDR3 spells CASSLIGPGVDYGYTF. CDR3 in DNA: TGTGCCAGCAGCTTAATTGGTCCAGGGGTTGACTATGGCTACACCTTC.

This clone was recorded only once. This rearrangement joins TRBV7-8 to TRBJ2-2, with 9 bases lining up with TRBD2. The length of the CDR3 is 15 residues. Germline trimming cut 5 bases from V and 6 bases from J; bases unmatched to any gene: 7. The germline gives CDR1 SGHVS, CDR2 FQNEAQ. The CDR3 loop is CASSGPVAGAGELFF. The DNA of the CDR3 is TGTGCCAGCAGCGGACCGGTAGCGGGAGCCGGGGAGCTGTTTTTT.

The J gene is TRBJ2-3, the V gene TRBV5-5; no firm D call. There are 13 residues in the CDR3. V was pared by 0 bases and J by 5 bases, with 7 bases between. Per germline, CDR1 SGHKS and CDR2 YYEKEE (reference sequence). The CDR3 DNA sequence: TGTGCCAGCAGCTTGGTAGGAGAAGATACGCAGTATTTT. Translating it yields CASSLVGEDTQYF.

The rearrangement uses TRBV19 and TRBJ2-1; 9 bases fit TRBD2. The CDR3 runs 16 residues. Trimming removed 1 base from V and 5 bases from J; junction bases left unmatched: 6. The germline V gene has CDR1 LNHDA and CDR2 SQIVND (reference sequence). The CDR3 here is CASSIVPAGGNNEQFF. The CDR3 coding sequence is TGTGCCAGTAGTATAGTTCCAGCGGGAGGTAACAATGAGCAGTTCTTC.

The genes are TRBV19 and TRBJ2-7; either TRBD1 or TRBD2 may supply D (5 bases each). CDR3 size: 15 residues. Trimming cost V 1 base and J 2 bases, with 12 bases left between them. Per the germline V gene, CDR1 is LNHDA and CDR2 is SQIVND (reference sequence). The CDR3 DNA sequence: TGTGCCAGTAGTATAGGTCCAGGGAGAGCCTACGAGCAGTACTTC. It yields the protein CASSIGPGRAYEQYF.

The chain links TRBV11-3 to TRBJ2-3; TRBD2 matches 8 bases. The germline gives CDR1 SGHNT, CDR2 YENEEA. V was pared by 5 bases and J by 0 bases, with 10 bases of the junction left unmatched. The CDR3 loop spans 17 amino acids. The CDR3 DNA is TGTGCCAGCAGCCCGGACGGGACTAGGAGTAGCACAGATACGCAGTATTTT. Translating it yields CASSPDGTRSSTDTQYF.

J is TRBJ2-7 and V is TRBV6-1; D not resolved. Trimming shortened V by 2 bases and J by 5 bases, and 4 bases separated the two germline ends. From germline, CDR1 is MNHNS and CDR2 SASEGT. The CDR3 is made up of 11 amino acids. For the CDR3, the DNA is TGTGCCAGCAGTGAATACGACGAGCAGTACTTC. Protein: CASSEYDEQYF.

The chain uses TRBV7-2 and TRBJ2-3; 13 nucleotides align to TRBD2. Looked up from germline, CDR1 is SGHTA and CDR2 is FQGNSA. Germline trimming cut 8 bases from V and 4 bases from J; bases unmatched to any gene: 3. There are 14 residues in the CDR3. The CDR3 bases are TGTGCCAGCCGGACTAGCGGGAGTTCAGATACGCAGTATTTT. It encodes CASRTSGSSDTQYF.

This chain joins TRBV2 and TRBJ1-1, with D hard to call. V was pared by 7 bases and J by 4 bases, with 13 bases between. The CDR3 has 13 residues. In germline, CDR1 is SNHLY, CDR2 FYNNEI. CDR3 in amino acids: CASIKEDGTEAFF. For the CDR3, the DNA is TGTGCCAGCATAAAGGAGGATGGCACTGAAGCTTTCTTT. The entire variable domain, with the rest obtained from reference TRBV2 and TRBJ1-1, is as follows: EPEVTQTPSHQVTQMGQEVILRCVPISNHLYFYWYRQILGQKVEFLVSFYNNEISEKSEIFDDQFSVERPDGSNFTLKIRSTKLEDSAMYFCASIKEDGTEAFFGQGTRLTVV.

The chain is built from TRBV25-1 and TRBJ2-7; D gene unclear. V was clipped by 1 base and J by 0 bases, with 10 bases between them. The germline V gene encodes CDR1 MGHDK and CDR2 SYGVNS. This CDR3 is 15 amino acids long. DNA for the CDR3: TGTGCCAGCAGTGAATTACAGTCCAACTCCTACGAGCAGTACTTC. Translated, it gives CASSELQSNSYEQYF.

To note about this clone: Other DNA sequences of this sample code for an identical CDR3. This rearrangement joins TRBV7-9 to TRBJ2-5, with TRBD2 as a possible D gene (5 bases). The CDR3 runs to 11 residues. V was cut by 5 bases and J by 5 bases, with 6 bases left in between. Germline V gene lookup returns CDR1 SEHNR and CDR2 FQNEAQ (reference sequence). The CDR3 nucleotides are TGTGCCAGCAGCCGCGGGGAGACCCAGTACTTC. This encodes CASSRGETQYF.

CDR3 in amino acids: CASSGAGFHSGANVLTF. DNA for the CDR3: TGTGCCAGCAGCGGAGCGGGATTCCACTCTGGGGCCAACGTCCTGACTTTC. This chain links TRBV2 with TRBJ2-6, with 7 bases aligning to TRBD2. Unmatched junction bases numbered 8, after V lost 6 bases and J lost 0 bases. This CDR3 is built from 17 residues. CDR1 and CDR2 (germline): SNHLY, FYNNEI.

A word on this clone: This same CDR3 is encoded by further DNA sequences in the sample. The chain has TRBV20-1 and TRBJ2-5; D gene unclear. V gave up 3 bases and J gave up 5 bases, with 7 bases separating them. This CDR3 contains 11 residues. Germline V CDR1 and CDR2: DFQATT, SNEGSKA (reference sequence). CDR3 in amino acids: CSARAAETQYF. CDR3 coding DNA: TGCAGTGCTAGGGCAGCCGAGACCCAGTACTTC.

The CDR3 loop is CAGEWDYSYEQYF. CDR3 in DNA: TGTGCCGGCGAGTGGGACTACTCCTACGAGCAGTACTTC. This chain connects TRBV19 to TRBJ2-7, with 7 positions matching TRBD2. Germline CDR1 is LNHDA and CDR2 is SQIVND (reference sequence). J gave up 0 bases and V 11 bases, and 7 bases lay outside the gene matches. The CDR3 loop spans 13 amino acids.

V and J are TRBV18 and TRBJ2-5; D call uncertain. In germline, CDR1 is KGHSH, CDR2 LQKENI. There are 12 residues in the CDR3. V lost 3 bases and J lost 8, with 10 bases in between. The CDR3 DNA sequence: TGTGCCAGCTCACCTGCGGAGAGAACCCAGTACTTC. It is translated as CASSPAERTQYF.

This chain joins TRBV7-8 and TRBJ1-5; weak D call: TRBD1 (6 bases). The germline gives CDR1 SGHVS, CDR2 FQNEAQ. The CDR3 is 13 residues long. V lost 4 bases and J lost 5, with 9 bases in between. The CDR3 loop is CASSSYRDQPQHF. Written as DNA, the CDR3 is TGTGCCAGCAGCTCGTACAGGGATCAGCCCCAGCATTTT. Based on the CDR3 plus reference TRBV7-8 and TRBJ1-5, the full variable domain is GAGVSQSPRYKVAKRGQDVALRCDPISGHVSLFWYQQALGQGPEFLTYFQNEAQLDKSGLPSDRFFAERPEGSVSTLKIQRTQQEDSAVYLCASSSYRDQPQHFGDGTRLSIL.

This clone was seen once. This chain links TRBV30 with TRBJ2-1, with 10 bases identical to TRBD2. This CDR3 region has 14 residues. Germline lookup yields CDR1 GTSNPN and CDR2 SVGIG (reference sequence). Trimming cost V 3 bases and J 4 bases; bases outside gene matches: 3. The DNA for the CDR3 is TGTGCCTGGAGAAGCGGGGGGGCTTACAATGAGCAGTTCTTC. This translates into CAWRSGGAYNEQFF.

CDR3 amino acids: CASRTTGGGYNEQFF. The CDR3 DNA reads as TGTGCCAGCAGAACAACAGGGGGCGGCTACAATGAGCAGTTCTTC. V usage is TRBV6-5 and J usage is TRBJ2-1; TRBD1 agrees at 9 bases. The V gene's germline CDR1 is MNHEY and CDR2 SVGAGI. The V gene end was trimmed by 6 bases and the J gene end by 3 bases; junction bases not matched to a gene: 6. The CDR3 spans 15 residues.

The J gene is TRBJ2-1, the V gene TRBV13, with D perhaps matching TRBD1 or TRBD2 (6 bases each). V was cut by 4 bases and J by 1 base, with 14 bases left in between. The CDR3 loop spans 16 amino acids. Germline CDR1 PRHDT, CDR2 FYEKMQ (reference sequence). CDR3 sequence reads: CASSSRGLDSYNEQFF. The CDR3 nucleotides are TGTGCCAGCAGCTCCCGGGGGCTAGATTCCTACAATGAGCAGTTCTTC. Filled out from reference TRBV13 and TRBJ2-1, the complete variable domain reads AAGVIQSPRHLIKEKRETATLKCYPIPRHDTVYWYQQGPGQDPQFLISFYEKMQSDKGSIPDRFSAQQFSDYHSELNMSSLELGDSALYFCASSSRGLDSYNEQFFGPGTRLTVL.

This chain joins TRBV9 and TRBJ2-1; possible D gene TRBD1, 5 bases. This CDR3 is 12 amino acids long. CDR1 is SGDLS, CDR2 YYNGEE, per germline. V lost 1 base, J lost 10 bases, and 9 bases lay in between. The CDR3 spells CASSVFQGEQFF. The CDR3 DNA is TGTGCCAGCAGCGTATTCCAGGGCGAGCAGTTCTTC.

The chain combines TRBV4-1 with TRBJ2-2; TRBD1 is a possible D gene (5 bases). This CDR3 has 19 amino acids. The V gene's germline CDR1 is MGHRA and CDR2 YSYEKL. The V end was cut by 0 bases, the J end by 0 bases, with 17 bases between. The CDR3 here is CASSQDRNRTYANTGELFF. CDR3 sequence (DNA): TGCGCCAGCAGCCAAGATCGGAACAGGACCTACGCGAACACCGGGGAGCTGTTTTTT.

This chain connects TRBV14 to TRBJ2-7; D may correspond to TRBD1 or TRBD2 (6 bases each). Trimming cost V 2 bases and J 3 bases, with 11 bases left between them. The CDR3 consists of 14 residues. Germline CDR1 SGHDN, CDR2 FVKESK. CDR3 DNA sequence: TGTGCCAGCAGCCAACCGGGGGCAAACTACGAGCAGTACTTC. Translation gives CASSQPGANYEQYF.

The V call is TRBV27, the J call TRBJ1-5, with 9 bases identical to TRBD1. CDR1 MNHEY and CDR2 SMNVEV come from the germline V gene (reference sequence). The CDR3 has 16 residues. The V gene end was trimmed by 5 bases and the J gene end by 6 bases; junction bases not matched to a gene: 11. As DNA, the CDR3 is TGTGCCAGCAGTCAGGACAGGGGCCTCGTGGGTCAGCCCCAGCATTTT. The encoded protein is CASSQDRGLVGQPQHF.